The clone carrying this T cell receptor beta chain was counted many times. As yet, its antigen is unknown. Ophthalmopathy not arising within 18 months of follow-up defined hyperthyroidism as stable. Each hyperthyroidism patient was newly diagnosed, with under 2 months' duration, and aged 18 to 65. These data are taken from a study of Graves' ophthalmopathy and Graves' hyperthyroidism. RNA transcripts provided the template for amplifying TCR beta CDR3 regions. HTBI primers were employed in first-round RT-PCR, then a second-round multiplex PCR followed. One entry per CDR3 protein results from TCRdb running MiXCR on the multiplex PCR reads. In the table there are some 410,000 distinct CDR3 sequences, around a fifth of which are singletons. Study findings and constraints: The model predicted progression of ophthalmopathy with a sensitivity of about 70%, and its specificity was around 72%.

From germline, CDR1 is KGHSH and CDR2 LQKENI. Trimming removed 5 bases at V and 2 bases at J, with 9 bases between. The CDR3 totals 13 residues. The V gene is TRBV18, the J gene TRBJ1-2; the D is unclear. The source material was peripheral blood. The TCR was taken from a woman aged 18-30 years with stable Graves' hyperthyroidism. As DNA, the CDR3 is TGTGCCAGCTCAGCGGACCTGAACTATGGCTACACCTTC. It translates to CASSADLNYGYTF.